This passage covers 15 T cell receptor beta chains from one sample sequenced in a study of technical replicates of blood from a few donors. TCRdb keeps only in-frame clones here, not all; method: immunoSEQ multiplex PCR. Found here are about 88,000 clones, roughly 90% of them singletons; the top ten hold about 0.26%. The sample consisted of T cells isolated from PBMCs. The receptors come from a human donor in good health.

The V and J genes are TRBV7-2 and TRBJ2-3; 8 bases match TRBD2. This CDR3 comprises 18 residues. Germline V gives CDR1 SGHTA, CDR2 FQGNSA. The V gene end was trimmed by 6 bases and the J gene end by 1 base; junction bases not matched to a gene: 15. The CDR3 sequence: CASSYTGGGSLRTDTQYF. The DNA for the CDR3 is TGTGCCAGCAGTTATACCGGGGGGGGGTCCCTTCGCACAGATACGCAGTATTTT. Full variable domain (rest looked up from reference TRBV7-2 and TRBJ2-3): GAGVSQSPSNKVTEKGKDVELRCDPISGHTALYWYRQSLGQGLEFLIYFQGNSAPDKSGLPSDRFSAERTGGSVSTLTIQRTQQEDSAVYLCASSYTGGGSLRTDTQYFGPGTRLTVL.

This clone is judged medium-sized. This chain joins TRBV5-4 and TRBJ1-1; 12 bases agree with TRBD1. Unmatched junction bases numbered 3, after V lost 7 bases and J lost 8 bases. The CDR3 is made up of 12 amino acids. The germline V gene has CDR1 SGHNT and CDR2 YYREEE (reference sequence). The CDR3 DNA is TGTGCCAGCGGGGGACAGGGGGCCGAAGCTTTCTTT. The encoded protein is CASGGQGAEAFF. The whole variable domain, remainder taken from reference TRBV5-4 and TRBJ1-1, is ETGVTQSPTHLIKTRGQQVTLRCSSQSGHNTVSWYQQALGQGPQFIFQYYREEENGRGNFPPRFSGLQFPNYSSELNVNALELDDSALYLCASGGQGAEAFFGQGTRLTVV.

The V gene is TRBV11-2, the J gene TRBJ2-3; 8 bases agree with TRBD2. Germline loops: CDR1 SGHAT, CDR2 FQNNGV. With V trimmed by 6 bases and J by 0 bases, 8 bases remained unmatched. This CDR3 region has 16 residues. The DNA for the CDR3 is TGTGCCAGCAGATCCACTAGCGGACCAAGCACAGATACGCAGTATTTT. This sequence encodes CASRSTSGPSTDTQYF.

This sequence joins TRBV19 and TRBJ1-2; unclear D gene. Trimming removed 4 bases from V and 3 bases from J, with 24 bases in between. The CDR3 sequence is 18 residues long. Germline CDR1 and CDR2: LNHDA and SQIVND (reference sequence). CDR3 nucleotides: TGTGCCAGTAGTACATCACGCTTTCGTGTCATAGCGGACTATGGCTACACCTTC. Translated, it gives CASSTSRFRVIADYGYTF.

Regarding this clone: Germline and junction disagree at one end, which may indicate a read error. The CDR3 nucleotides are TGCGCCAGCAGATTGGCGGCAGGGCACAGCTCCTACGAGCAGTACTTC. Translated: CASRLAAGHSSYEQYF. The chain joins TRBV5-1 to TRBJ2-7, with D possibly matching TRBD1 (5 bases). Germline V gene sequence: CDR1 SGHRS, CDR2 YFSETQ. The CDR3 spans 16 residues.

This sequence joins TRBV20-1 and TRBJ2-7; no definite D call. Trimming took 5 bases from V and 3 from J, leaving 5 bases between them. The germline gives CDR1 DFQATT, CDR2 SNEGSKA (reference sequence). This CDR3 is 10 amino acids long. The CDR3 nucleotides are TGCAGTGCTTCCAACTACGAGCAGTACTTC. As protein: CSASNYEQYF.

The chain employs TRBV9 and TRBJ2-3, with TRBD2 matching over 10 bases. Trimming at V came to 4 bases and at J to 6 bases, leaving 8 bases not matched to a gene. The length of the CDR3 is 15 residues. Germline lookup yields CDR1 SGDLS and CDR2 YYNGEE. The CDR3 loop reads CASSFLAGGWDTQYF. The CDR3 bases are TGTGCCAGCAGCTTTTTAGCGGGGGGCTGGGATACGCAGTATTTT.

This sequence joins TRBV7-9 and TRBJ2-2, with 13 bases that match TRBD2. Germline V gene sequence: CDR1 SEHNR, CDR2 FQNEAQ (reference sequence). V trimming: 8 bases; J trimming: 6 bases; junction bases outside the gene matches: 12. This CDR3 comprises 17 residues. Written as DNA, the CDR3 is TGTGCCAGCGGTCTGGGACTAGCGGGATCCCCCTCCGGGGAGCTGTTTTTT. It translates to CASGLGLAGSPSGELFF.

V usage is TRBV4-1 and J usage is TRBJ2-7, with a weak D call TRBD2 (6 bases). V lost 1 base and J lost 0, with 22 bases in between. Germline V CDR1 and CDR2: MGHRA, YSYEKL. This CDR3 has 19 residues. The CDR3, as DNA: TGCGCCAGCAGCCAAGTTTATCGCCTAGCGACACTCATCTCCTACGAGCAGTACTTC. This gives the protein CASSQVYRLATLISYEQYF.

The chain combines TRBV4-1 with TRBJ1-2, with 9 bases aligning to TRBD1. The CDR3 is made up of 16 amino acids. Germline V gives CDR1 MGHRA, CDR2 YSYEKL. Germline trimming cut 1 base from V and 4 bases from J; bases unmatched to any gene: 7. The CDR3 protein is CASSQVPQGAGYGYTF. Here the CDR3 DNA reads TGCGCCAGCAGCCAAGTCCCACAGGGGGCGGGCTATGGCTACACCTTC.

This clone was detected once. V gene TRBV7-9 combines with J gene TRBJ2-3; 11 bases fit TRBD2. The CDR3 is 18 amino acids. Germline V lookup: CDR1 SEHNR, CDR2 FQNEAQ (reference sequence). V lost 4 bases, J lost 8 bases, and 17 bases stayed unmatched. CDR3 coding DNA: TGTGCCAGCAGCTCCTTAAAACTCCTAGCGGGGGGCTGGAGTACGCAGTATTTT. It codes for CASSSLKLLAGGWSTQYF.

This rearrangement joins TRBV7-6 to TRBJ2-2, with 12 bases aligning to TRBD2. The J segment lost 1 base and the V segment lost 1 base, leaving 7 bases of the junction unmatched. The CDR3 runs to 19 residues. Germline V CDR1 and CDR2: SGHVS, FNYEAQ. CDR3: CASSLEQELAGGNTGELFF. CDR3 in DNA: TGTGCCAGCAGCTTAGAACAAGAACTAGCGGGGGGGAACACCGGGGAGCTGTTTTTT. Filled out from reference TRBV7-6 and TRBJ2-2, the complete variable domain reads GAGVSQSPRYKVTKRGQDVALRCDPISGHVSLYWYRQALGQGPEFLTYFNYEAQQDKSGLPNDRFSAERPEGSISTLTIQRTEQRDSAMYRCASSLEQELAGGNTGELFFGEGSRLTVL.

The rearrangement uses TRBV6-5 and TRBJ1-4; a possible D gene is TRBD1 (5 bases). V lost 6 bases and J 8 bases, leaving 16 bases between the germline ends. The length of the CDR3 is 14 residues. CDR1 is MNHEY, CDR2 SVGAGI, per germline. The CDR3 nucleotides are TGTGCCAGCAGATCGACAGCGCAGGCCGAAAAACTGTTTTTT. Protein product: CASRSTAQAEKLFF.

This chain links TRBV21-1 with TRBJ1-5. TRBV21-1 is a recognized pseudogene. The CDR3 has 16 amino acids. DNA for the CDR3: TGTGCCAGCAGCAACCTATCGGTCGACGGGAATCAGCCCCAGCATTTT. It is translated as CASSNLSVDGNQPQHF.

The rearrangement links TRBV7-2 to TRBJ2-7; TRBD2 is a possible D gene (5 bases). The CDR3 has 15 amino acids. V was shortened by 4 bases and J by 3 bases, with 16 bases between the two germline ends. Germline values: CDR1 SGHTA, CDR2 FQGNSA. This CDR3 is CASSSGSNHLYEQYF. The CDR3 DNA follows: TGTGCCAGCAGCTCGGGGAGCAACCACCTCTACGAGCAGTACTTC. Filled out from reference TRBV7-2 and TRBJ2-7, the complete variable domain reads GAGVSQSPSNKVTEKGKDVELRCDPISGHTALYWYRQSLGQGLEFLIYFQGNSAPDKSGLPSDRFSAERTGGSVSTLTIQRTQQEDSAVYLCASSSGSNHLYEQYFGPGTRLTVT.